These T cell receptor beta chains were read from a single sample in a study of cytomegalovirus exposure and HLA in healthy donors. Here immunoSEQ multiplex PCR was the method, and the copy in TCRdb shows in-frame clones only, minus some. The sample data list 150,000 to 200,000 clones. Sequenced sample: PBMCs. The receptor source for this set is a woman between 18 and 29 years old in good health and CMV-seropositive. Both conserved end residues are part of each CDR3. Each record gives: D gene, J gene, V gene, CDR3 DNA, CDR3 protein. D genes are given only for firm matches.

d_gene: TRBD1; j_gene: TRBJ1-1; v_gene: TRBV19; CDR3nt: TGTGCCAGTAGGAGACAGGGGGGCACTGAAGCTTTCTTT; CDR3aa: CASRRQGGTEAFF
d_gene: -; j_gene: TRBJ2-3; v_gene: TRBV10-1; CDR3nt: TGCGCCAGCAGTGATGGCGGACTAAGCACAGATACGCAGTATTTT; CDR3aa: CASSDGGLSTDTQYF
d_gene: -; j_gene: TRBJ2-7; v_gene: TRBV14; CDR3nt: TGTGCCAGCAGCCAAGTAACAGTGAAAACCTACGAGCAGTACTTC; CDR3aa: CASSQVTVKTYEQYF
d_gene: -; j_gene: TRBJ1-4; v_gene: TRBV5-1; CDR3nt: TGCGCCAGCAGCTTAAATGGGGCCCTGAATGGAAAACTGTTTTTT; CDR3aa: CASSLNGALNGKLFF
d_gene: -; j_gene: TRBJ1-1; v_gene: TRBV14; CDR3nt: TGTGCCAGCAGCCAAGATCTCTCGAGCACTGAAGCTTTCTTT; CDR3aa: CASSQDLSSTEAFF
d_gene: TRBD1; j_gene: TRBJ2-3; v_gene: TRBV5-4; CDR3nt: TGTGCCAGCAGCTCAGACAGGGTATATAGCACAGATACGCAGTATTTT; CDR3aa: CASSSDRVYSTDTQYF
d_gene: -; j_gene: TRBJ1-4; v_gene: TRBV13; CDR3nt: TGTGCCAGCAGCTCCCTAAAGGGGGTAGTAAGCGAAAAACTGTTTTTT; CDR3aa: CASSSLKGVVSEKLFF
d_gene: TRBD1; j_gene: TRBJ2-3; v_gene: TRBV2; CDR3nt: TGTGCCAGCAGTGTAGAACAGGGGGCGTACGATACGCAGTATTTT; CDR3aa: CASSVEQGAYDTQYF
d_gene: TRBD1; j_gene: TRBJ1-6; v_gene: TRBV7-2; CDR3nt: TGTGCCAGCAGCGCGGGACAGGGGGTGACTCTCCTATATAATTCACCCCTCCACTTT; CDR3aa: CASSAGQGVTLLYNSPLHF
d_gene: TRBD2; j_gene: TRBJ2-3; v_gene: TRBV27; CDR3nt: TGTGCCAGCATCCCATTTAGCGGGGGCACAGATACGCAGTATTTT; CDR3aa: CASIPFSGGTDTQYF